This TCR beta chain was obtained from a study of OX40 agonist ivuxolimab in advanced cancers. Looking at the study overall: The drug used for patients, ivuxolimab, was an agonistic anti-OX40 (CD134) antibody. Study conclusions and caveats: At 0.1 to 3.0 mg/kg, clonal expansion of CD4+ and CD8+ blood T cells had occurred by week 6.

Here immunoSEQ multiplex PCR was the method, and the copy in TCRdb shows in-frame clones only, minus some. This sample has roughly 120,000 clones, with approximately 90% found just once. Germline lookup yields CDR1 SGDLS and CDR2 YYNGEE. This CDR3 is 15 amino acids long. Trimming removed 0 bases from V and 8 bases from J, with 15 bases in between. To note about this clone: The target antigen is unknown.

The sequence was collected from an adult with an advanced solid tumor such as melanoma, head and neck, liver or kidney cancer. V and J are TRBV9 and TRBJ2-1; TRBD2 is a possible D gene (5 bases). The specimen was CD4+ or CD8+ T cells sorted from blood, collected in a trial of the OX40 agonist ivuxolimab. DNA of the CDR3: TGTGCCAGCAGCGTAGTGGCTAGCTGGGGAGATGAGCAGTTCTTC. It encodes CASSVVASWGDEQFF.